These T cell receptor beta chains were read from a single sample in a study of cytomegalovirus exposure and HLA in healthy donors. Profiled with immunoSEQ multiplex PCR; TCRdb holds only in-frame clones, not every one. Counted here are fewer than 250,000 clones, 80% to 90% occurring once; the ten biggest clones make up 2.6%. The sequenced sample was PBMCs. These receptors came from a man aged 18 to 30 in good health and CMV-seronegative. The CDR3 runs from the conserved cysteine through the conserved F or W. A D gene is named only where the DNA matches it firmly. The listing skips clone size in some rows; elsewhere it reads once, few, many or a size class.

d_gene,abundance,v_gene,j_gene,CDR3aa,CDR3nt
NA,once,TRBV4-3,TRBJ1-3,CASSRNSEGGVGNTIYF,TGCGCCAGCAGCCGGAATTCGGAGGGAGGGGTAGGAAACACCATATATTTT
TRBD1,NA,TRBV7-2,TRBJ2-6,CASSIRGTAISGANVLTF,TGTGCCAGCAGCATAAGGGGGACAGCGATCTCTGGGGCCAACGTCCTGACTTTC
TRBD2,NA,TRBV18,TRBJ2-2,CASSPPTGTSVIVGELFF,TGTGCCAGCTCACCCCCGACCGGGACTAGCGTAATCGTCGGGGAGCTGTTTTTT
NA,NA,TRBV28,TRBJ2-7,CASSSPSTGLYEQYF,TGTGCCAGCAGTTCCCCTTCGACAGGCCTCTACGAGCAGTACTTC
TRBD2,NA,TRBV27,TRBJ2-1,CASSLMGLAYNEQFF,TGTGCCAGCAGTTTGATGGGACTAGCGTACAATGAGCAGTTCTTC
NA,NA,TRBV5-6,TRBJ1-2,CASSSPYRVEGYGYTF,TGTGCCAGCAGCTCCCCATACAGGGTTGAGGGCTATGGCTACACCTTC
TRBD1,NA,TRBV28,TRBJ1-2,CASRWDRYGYTF,TGTGCCAGCAGATGGGACAGGTATGGCTACACCTTC
TRBD2,NA,TRBV28,TRBJ2-1,CASSLYYRGGALNNEQFF,TGTGCCAGCAGTTTATACTATCGCGGGGGGGCACTAAACAATGAGCAGTTCTTC
NA,NA,TRBV7-9,TRBJ2-7,CASRTSEEALNEQYF,TGTGCCAGCAGAACAAGTGAAGAGGCGTTAAACGAGCAGTACTTC
NA,few,TRBV4-1,TRBJ1-6,CASSQAKGAVSYNSPLHF,TGCGCCAGCAGCCAGGCGAAAGGGGCAGTCTCCTATAATTCACCCCTCCACTTT
NA,NA,TRBV6-4,TRBJ2-1,CANPTAPSYNEQFF,TGTGCCAACCCGACTGCCCCCTCCTACAATGAGCAGTTCTTC
NA,NA,TRBV6-8,TRBJ1-5,CASSYSYREDLQPQHF,TGTGCCAGCAGTTACTCGTACAGGGAAGACCTTCAGCCCCAGCATTTT
NA,NA,TRBV18,TRBJ1-3,CASSPQGSNGNTIYF,TGTGCCAGCTCACCGCAGGGGTCCAATGGAAACACCATATATTTT
TRBD1,NA,TRBV4-1,TRBJ1-6,CASSQVQGAYSPLHF,TGCGCCAGCAGCCAAGTACAGGGGGCTTATTCACCCCTCCACTTT
TRBD2,NA,TRBV7-2,TRBJ2-5,CASSPGLAGGSAGTQYF,TGTGCCAGCAGCCCGGGACTAGCGGGAGGGAGCGCTGGGACCCAGTACTTC
NA,NA,TRBV4-1,TRBJ1-5,CASSQEGYRTNQPQHF,TGCGCCAGCAGCCAAGAAGGCTACAGGACAAATCAGCCCCAGCATTTT
NA,once,TRBV5-4,TRBJ1-1,CASSSPREATEAFF,TGTGCCAGCAGCTCTCCCCGGGAGGCCACTGAAGCTTTCTTT
TRBD2,NA,TRBV27,TRBJ2-7,CASSFNRWGGYEQYF,TGTGCCAGCAGTTTCAATCGGTGGGGGGGCTACGAGCAGTACTTC
TRBD1,once,TRBV6-1,TRBJ2-7,CASSSGQGHEQYF,TGTGCCAGCAGTTCGGGACAGGGTCACGAGCAGTACTTC
TRBD2,NA,TRBV9,TRBJ2-7,CASSASTGGPYEQYF,TGTGCCAGCAGCGCATCGACGGGGGGTCCCTACGAGCAGTACTTC
TRBD1,NA,TRBV10-3,TRBJ2-5,CAISDPSTGTQETQYF,TGTGCCATCAGTGACCCCTCGACAGGGACGCAAGAGACCCAGTACTTC
NA,few,TRBV7-2,TRBJ2-2,CASSLDGNTGELFF,TGTGCCAGCAGCTTAGACGGGAACACCGGGGAGCTGTTTTTT
NA,NA,TRBV5-8,TRBJ2-6,CASSLRGAGANVLTF,TGTGCCAGCAGCTTGCGCGGGGCTGGGGCCAACGTCCTGACTTTC
NA,NA,TRBV27,TRBJ1-4,CASSSLPGQAKMYEKLFF,TGTGCCAGCAGCTCATTACCCGGCCAGGCTAAGATGTATGAAAAACTGTTTTTT
TRBD1,NA,TRBV4-1,TRBJ2-5,CASSQNRDRVRETQYF,TGCGCCAGCAGCCAGAACCGGGACAGGGTTAGGGAGACCCAGTACTTC
NA,once,TRBV4-3,TRBJ2-7,CASSQDLRQSRGYEQYF,TGCGCCAGCAGCCAAGACCTCAGGCAGTCTAGGGGCTACGAGCAGTACTTC
NA,NA,TRBV10-1,TRBJ2-1,CASSVLQGPHMINEQFF,TGCGCCAGCAGTGTCCTCCAGGGGCCCCATATGATCAATGAGCAGTTCTTC
TRBD2,once,TRBV4-1,TRBJ2-7,CASSQDGGLGAYEQYF,TGCGCCAGCAGCCAAGATGGTGGACTAGGAGCCTACGAGCAGTACTTC
TRBD1,NA,TRBV11-2,TRBJ2-7,CASSPLLGQGYEQYF,TGTGCCAGCAGCCCCTTGTTGGGACAGGGTTACGAGCAGTACTTC
NA,NA,TRBV5-6,TRBJ2-1,CASRFFSDRTYNEQFF,TGTGCCAGCAGATTCTTTTCGGACAGAACCTACAATGAGCAGTTCTTC
NA,NA,TRBV28,TRBJ1-4,CASSSGGFIGEKLFF,TGTGCCAGCAGTTCAGGAGGTTTCATCGGTGAAAAACTGTTTTTT
NA,NA,TRBV29-1,TRBJ1-2,CSVRMSQGDYGYTF,TGCAGCGTACGCATGTCACAGGGTGACTATGGCTACACCTTC
TRBD1,NA,TRBV2,TRBJ1-2,CASIGTGSGGYTF,TGTGCCAGCATTGGGACAGGCTCTGGGGGCTACACCTTC
NA,NA,TRBV29-1,TRBJ1-3,CSVRISGNTIYF,TGCAGCGTGAGAATCTCTGGAAACACCATATATTTT
NA,NA,TRBV6-1,TRBJ1-6,CASSGRQAGSPLHF,TGTGCCAGCAGTGGGCGACAGGCGGGTTCACCCCTCCACTTT
TRBD1,once,TRBV30,TRBJ2-5,CAWTGGNQETQYF,TGTGCCTGGACAGGGGGCAACCAAGAGACCCAGTACTTC
NA,NA,TRBV29-1,TRBJ1-5,CSVVYRVGQPQHF,TGCAGCGTTGTATACAGGGTAGGTCAGCCCCAGCATTTT
NA,NA,TRBV10-3,TRBJ1-1,CAISEGHSEKAFF,TGTGCCATCAGTGAAGGACACTCGGAGAAAGCTTTCTTT
NA,NA,TRBV7-9,TRBJ2-1,CASSPRQNYNEQFF,TGTGCCAGCAGCCCGAGACAGAATTACAATGAGCAGTTCTTC
NA,once,TRBV13,TRBJ2-3,CASSSTPGTQYF,TGTGCCAGCAGCTCAACCCCCGGGACGCAGTATTTT
NA,NA,TRBV28,TRBJ1-4,CASSLAGKLFF,TGTGCCAGCAGCCTCGCGGGGAAACTGTTTTTT
NA,NA,TRBV4-3,TRBJ1-4,CASSLRTVPNEKLFF,TGCGCCAGCAGCCTCAGGACAGTCCCTAATGAAAAACTGTTTTTT
TRBD2,NA,TRBV7-2,TRBJ2-2,CASSLYGPGGPYTGELFF,TGTGCCAGCAGCTTATACGGGCCGGGAGGGCCCTATACCGGGGAGCTGTTTTTT
NA,NA,TRBV5-6,TRBJ2-2,CASSFLLQEELFF,TGTGCCAGCAGCTTTCTCCTACAGGAGGAGCTGTTTTTT
TRBD1,NA,TRBV5-3,TRBJ2-7,CARSFYIGTGDSYEQYF,TGTGCCAGAAGTTTCTACATAGGGACAGGGGACTCCTACGAGCAGTACTTC
NA,NA,TRBV10-3,TRBJ1-1,CAIKGELNTEAFF,TGTGCCATCAAAGGGGAACTGAACACTGAAGCTTTCTTT
TRBD2,NA,TRBV29-1,TRBJ2-1,CSVEEVGGRDNEQFF,TGCAGCGTTGAAGAAGTCGGCGGGAGAGACAATGAGCAGTTCTTC
TRBD2,NA,TRBV5-4,TRBJ2-2,CASSPLAVSTAGELFF,TGTGCCAGCAGCCCGCTAGCGGTCAGCACGGCCGGGGAGCTGTTTTTT